The rows below give T cell receptor beta chains drawn from one sample of a study of blood T cell repertoires in COVID-19. Clones were read by immunoSEQ multiplex PCR, and TCRdb kept only the in-frame ones, dropping some. The data contain about 270,000 clones, around 86% of them singletons. Source material: peripheral blood. The source is a man aged 35 to 55 with active or convalescent COVID-19. Both conserved end residues are part of each CDR3. Fields, in order: clone size, D gene, V gene, J gene, CDR3 DNA, CDR3 protein. D genes are given only for firm matches. For some rows the clone size is stated as once, few or many, or as a class when expanded; others skip it.

.	.	TRBV4-1	TRBJ2-5	TGCGCCAGCAGCCAAGGACCAGGGTCGAAGACCCAGTACTTC	CASSQGPGSKTQYF
.	.	TRBV29-1	TRBJ2-6	TGCAGCGTCAAGACAAGGGACACCGACTCTGGGGCCAACGTCCTGACTTTC	CSVKTRDTDSGANVLTF
once	TRBD1	TRBV29-1	TRBJ1-2	TGCAGCGTGTGGGACAGTAGCGGCTACACCTTC	CSVWDSSGYTF
.	TRBD2	TRBV4-1	TRBJ2-1	TGCGCCAGCAGCCAAGGACTAGCGGCCTCCTACAATGAGCAGTTCTTC	CASSQGLAASYNEQFF
.	.	TRBV12-3/TRBV12-4	TRBJ2-1	TGTGCCAGCAGTTTAGGACAGCCAAATGAGCAGTTCTTC	CASSLGQPNEQFF
.	.	TRBV10-1	TRBJ2-7	TGCGCCAGCAGTGACCAAACCGGGACAATCTACTACGAGCAGTACTTC	CASSDQTGTIYYEQYF
.	TRBD1	TRBV2	TRBJ1-1	TGTGCCAGCAGTGGAAAACAGGGGGAGAACACTGAAGCTTTCTTT	CASSGKQGENTEAFF
.	.	TRBV5-4	TRBJ1-1	TGTGCCAGCAGCCCGGCCTTCGAGGACACTGAAGCTTTCTTT	CASSPAFEDTEAFF
.	TRBD1	TRBV10-3	TRBJ2-3	TGTGCCATCAGTGACCCGGGACAGCTCAGCACAGATACGCAGTATTTT	CAISDPGQLSTDTQYF
.	.	TRBV4-1	TRBJ1-1	TGCGCCAGCAGCCAGGCAGGGCCAGCTTTCTTT	CASSQAGPAFF
.	TRBD1	TRBV19	TRBJ1-4	TGTGCCAGTAACTCGGGACAGAATGAAAAACTGTTTTTT	CASNSGQNEKLFF
.	TRBD1	TRBV29-1	TRBJ1-4	TGCAGCGTGGCCCAGGGGGTACCTAATGAAAAACTGTTTTTT	CSVAQGVPNEKLFF
.	TRBD1	TRBV11-3	TRBJ2-7	TGTGCCAGCAGCATAACCGGGACAGGGTGGAACGAGCAGTACTTC	CASSITGTGWNEQYF
.	.	TRBV6-5	TRBJ2-5	TGTGCCAGCAGTTGGCGGGGGCCAGAGACCCAGTACTTC	CASSWRGPETQYF
.	.	TRBV19	TRBJ1-1	TGTGCAACTCGGGGACTAGTGGAAGCTTTCTTT	CATRGLVEAFF
.	TRBD1	TRBV11-3	TRBJ2-3	TGTGCCAGCAGCTCGGGACAGGCATTGCGTCGATCGTATTTT	CASSSGQALRRSYF
.	.	TRBV9	TRBJ2-7	TGTGCCAGCAGCGGGGGGGGCCCCTACGAGCAGTACTTC	CASSGGGPYEQYF
many	.	TRBV12-3/TRBV12-4	TRBJ1-2	TGTGCCAGCAGTGGGGGGGACTATGGCTACACCTTC	CASSGGDYGYTF
.	TRBD1	TRBV18	TRBJ2-5	TGTGCCAGCTCAGAGACAGGGGGGGAGACCCAGTACTTC	CASSETGGETQYF
.	TRBD1	TRBV30	TRBJ2-7	TGTGCCTCCCTCCGGACAGGGGGCTACGAGCAGTACTTC	CASLRTGGYEQYF
.	.	TRBV19	TRBJ2-2	TGTGCCAGTAGTATAGCCTCCGGGACCGGGGAGCTGTTTTTT	CASSIASGTGELFF
once	.	TRBV11-2	TRBJ2-2	TGTGCCAGCAGCACCCGACTAGTCTTCGGGGAGCTGTTTTTT	CASSTRLVFGELFF
.	.	TRBV19	TRBJ1-4	TGTGCCAGTAGTATCGGAGGGCGCCCCGGTAATGAAAAACTGTTTTTT	CASSIGGRPGNEKLFF
.	.	TRBV2	TRBJ1-1	TGTGCCAGCAGTCTAGGGGGGAACACTGAAGCTTTCTTT	CASSLGGNTEAFF
.	.	TRBV19	TRBJ2-7	TGTGCCAGTAGTATAGACCCCCGAATAACAACCTCCGAGCAGTACTTC	CASSIDPRITTSEQYF
.	.	TRBV2	TRBJ2-5	TGTGCCAGCAGTGACGTCGGGAAAACGGCCCAGTACTTC	CASSDVGKTAQYF
.	TRBD2	TRBV19	TRBJ2-5	TGTGCCAGTAGTCCTCTAATAGCGGGAGATGGAGAGACCCAGTACTTC	CASSPLIAGDGETQYF
.	.	TRBV13	TRBJ1-1	TGTGCCAGCATCCCCTGGGGAGGTCCCGAAGCTTTCTTT	CASIPWGGPEAFF
.	TRBD2	TRBV27	TRBJ2-7	TGTGCCAGCAGTCCTACGGGGGGTTGGGAGCAGTACTTC	CASSPTGGWEQYF
.	.	TRBV7-9	TRBJ2-7	TGTGCCAGCACCACTGGCGGCAGCTACGAGCAGTACTTC	CASTTGGSYEQYF
.	.	TRBV19	TRBJ2-1	TGTGCCAGTACGCCGGGACTCACCAATGAGCAGTTCTTC	CASTPGLTNEQFF
.	TRBD2	TRBV29-1	TRBJ2-1	TGCAGCGTTGAAGAGGAATTAGGTGGGACTAGCGGGGGGAGGGATGAGCAGTTCTTC	CSVEEELGGTSGGRDEQFF
.	.	TRBV28	TRBJ2-7	TGTGCCAGCAGACCGGGTTCTCATTACGAGCAGTACTTC	CASRPGSHYEQYF
.	.	TRBV28	TRBJ2-7	TGTGCCAGCAGGGAGGGCAGTGGCTCCTACGAGCAGTACTTC	CASREGSGSYEQYF
.	.	TRBV6-5	TRBJ2-7	TGTGCCAGCAGTTACTCGATGGGTGGGGCGTGGAACGAGCAGTACTTC	CASSYSMGGAWNEQYF
.	.	TRBV7-2	TRBJ1-5	TGTGCCAGCAGCGCTCTAGGAGTGAGCAATCAGCCCCAGCATTTT	CASSALGVSNQPQHF
once	.	TRBV12-3/TRBV12-4	TRBJ1-5	TGTGCCAGCAGTATACCGGATCAGCCCCAGCATTTT	CASSIPDQPQHF
.	.	TRBV5-1	TRBJ2-2	TGCGCCAGCTTTAGAGCGTTCGGGGGGGAGCTGTTTTTT	CASFRAFGGELFF
.	TRBD1	TRBV6-5	TRBJ1-2	TGTGCCAGCAGTTACTCGAGCCCACCACAGGGGGATGGCTACACCTTC	CASSYSSPPQGDGYTF
.	.	TRBV7-3	TRBJ2-2	TGTGCCAGCAGCTCGCAGGGGAACACCGGGGAGCTGTTTTTT	CASSSQGNTGELFF
.	.	TRBV11-3	TRBJ2-1	TGTGCCAGCAGCTTGGGGACACGGCAATCCAATGAGCAGTTCTTC	CASSLGTRQSNEQFF
.	.	TRBV28	TRBJ2-7	TGTGCCAGCAGTTTCCCCGCTGGACAAGCCTACGAGCAGTACTTC	CASSFPAGQAYEQYF
.	.	TRBV27	TRBJ1-2	TGTGCCAGCAGTTTACGATTGGGCAGCTTGTATGGCTACACCTTC	CASSLRLGSLYGYTF
few	.	TRBV14	TRBJ2-2	TGTGCCAGCAGCCAAGAAACAGGGATCGTCACCGGGGAGCTGTTTTTT	CASSQETGIVTGELFF
.	.	TRBV9	TRBJ1-6	TGTGCCAGCAGCGCGGGGGGTCTGGGTTCACCCCTCCACTTT	CASSAGGLGSPLHF
.	.	TRBV12-5	TRBJ1-6	TGTGCTAGTGGTTCCCCTGACACCTACTATAATTCACCCCTCCACTTT	CASGSPDTYYNSPLHF